The sequence of this T cell receptor (beta chain) was determined in a study of human T cells and chemical hapten exposure. Overall study context: The study patch tested 0.01% DPC on the upper back and read results at 6 days.

This sample's time point: patch test 1, 2 weeks after DPC sensitization. Treatment of the sample: therapeutic diphenylcyclopropenone sensitization with weekly scalp DPC. A remark on this clonotype: Its antigen is unknown.

Points from the study as a whole: There was no change with DPC sensitization in TCRs above 1 in 1000 frequency. Donors were affected by alopecia, so their immune reaction might vary from that of healthy individuals.

The V end was cut by 6 bases, the J end by 5 bases, with 18 bases between. Germline CDR1 MDHEN, CDR2 SYDVKM. The CDR3 is 15 residues long. One entry per CDR3 protein results from TCRdb running MiXCR on the RACE reads. The sample yields over 95,000 distinct CDR3 sequences, under 15% seen once. Sequences were derived from whole blood, sampled in connection with sensitization to the hapten diphenylcyclopropenone (DPC). This sequence joins TRBV28 and TRBJ2-3; D may be TRBD1 (6 bases). The source is a woman aged 40 to 49 with alopecia areata. Some clones in this sample may be carry-over from other donors' samples. Here the CDR3 DNA reads TGTGCCAGCAGCCTAGCCTACGTGACAGGAGATACGCAGTATTTT. Protein sequence: CASSLAYVTGDTQYF. Full variable domain (outside the CDR3, taken from reference TRBV28 and TRBJ2-3): DVKVTQSSRYLVKRTGEKVFLECVQDMDHENMFWYRQDPGLGLRLIYFSYDVKMKEKGDIPEGYSVSREKKERFSLILESASTNQTSMYLCASSLAYVTGDTQYFGPGTRLTVL.